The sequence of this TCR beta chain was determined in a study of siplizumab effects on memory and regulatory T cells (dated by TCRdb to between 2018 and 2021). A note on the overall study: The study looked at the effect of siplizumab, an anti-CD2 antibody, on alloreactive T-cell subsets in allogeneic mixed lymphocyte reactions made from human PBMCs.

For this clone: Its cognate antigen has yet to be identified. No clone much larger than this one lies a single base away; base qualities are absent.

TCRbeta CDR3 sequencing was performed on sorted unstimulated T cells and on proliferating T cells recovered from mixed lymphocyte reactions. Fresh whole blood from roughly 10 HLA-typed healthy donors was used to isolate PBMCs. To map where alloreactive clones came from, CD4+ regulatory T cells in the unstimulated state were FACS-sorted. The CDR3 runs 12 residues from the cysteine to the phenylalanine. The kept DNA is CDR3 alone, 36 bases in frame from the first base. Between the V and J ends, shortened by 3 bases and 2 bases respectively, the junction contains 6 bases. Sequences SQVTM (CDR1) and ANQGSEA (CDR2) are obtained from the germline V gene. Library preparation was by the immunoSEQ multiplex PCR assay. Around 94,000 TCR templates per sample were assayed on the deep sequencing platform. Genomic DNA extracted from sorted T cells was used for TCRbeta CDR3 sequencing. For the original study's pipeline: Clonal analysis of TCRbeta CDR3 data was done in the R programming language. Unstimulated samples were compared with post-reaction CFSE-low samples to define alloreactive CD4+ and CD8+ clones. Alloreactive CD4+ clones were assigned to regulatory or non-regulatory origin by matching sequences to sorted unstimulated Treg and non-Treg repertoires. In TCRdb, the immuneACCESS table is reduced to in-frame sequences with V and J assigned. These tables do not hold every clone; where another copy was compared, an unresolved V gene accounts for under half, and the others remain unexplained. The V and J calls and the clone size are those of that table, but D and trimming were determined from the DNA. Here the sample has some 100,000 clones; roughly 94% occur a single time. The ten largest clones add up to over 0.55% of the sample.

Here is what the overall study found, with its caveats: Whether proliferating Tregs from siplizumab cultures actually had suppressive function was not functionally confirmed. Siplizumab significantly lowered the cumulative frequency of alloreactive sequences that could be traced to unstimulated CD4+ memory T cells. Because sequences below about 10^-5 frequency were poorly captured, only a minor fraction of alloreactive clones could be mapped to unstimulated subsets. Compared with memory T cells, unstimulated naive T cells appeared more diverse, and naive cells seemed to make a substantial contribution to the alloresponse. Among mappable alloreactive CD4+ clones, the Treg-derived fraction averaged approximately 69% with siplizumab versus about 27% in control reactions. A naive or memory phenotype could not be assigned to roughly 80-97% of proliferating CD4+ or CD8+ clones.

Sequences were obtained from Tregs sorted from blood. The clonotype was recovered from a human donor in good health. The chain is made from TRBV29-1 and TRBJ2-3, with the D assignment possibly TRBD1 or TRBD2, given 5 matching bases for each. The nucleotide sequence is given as TGCAGCGTTGAGGGGGACACAGATACGCAGTATTTT. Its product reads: CSVEGDTDTQYF.